This T cell receptor beta chain was captured in a study of molecular identifiers for immune sequencing clone quantification. As regards this clonotype: As yet, its antigen is unknown.

This CDR3 is 18 amino acids long. CDR1 is SEHNR, CDR2 FQNEAQ, per germline (reference sequence). V was shortened by 5 bases and J by 3 bases, with 25 bases between the two germline ends. Sorting captured naive CD8 T cells as CD8+CD4-CCR7+CD45RA+. Study results and limitations: In CMV-specific effectors, clones above 20 copies held over 99% of molecules; naive, under 1%.

TCRdb redid the calling of the PCR reads with MiXCR, one entry per CDR3 protein. This repertoire shows approximately 100,000 distinct CDR3 sequences, roughly a third found once; its top ten account for approximately 4%. This TCR was recovered from a human donor in good health. Some libraries in this study had Jurkat cell RNA spiked in. Source material: naive CD8+ T cells from blood, with Jurkat cell RNA spiked in. Documented subset: FACS-sorted CD8+CD4-CCR7+CD45RA+ naive T cells. This sequence joins TRBV7-9 and TRBJ2-5; D unresolved. The CDR3 spells CASSHRPGVHAVKETQYF. The CDR3 nucleotides are TGTGCCAGCAGCCACCGGCCCGGAGTCCACGCGGTTAAAGAGACCCAGTACTTC. The full variable domain, with the rest looked up from reference TRBV7-9 and TRBJ2-5, is DTGVSQNPRHKITKRGQNVTFRCDPISEHNRLYWYRQTLGQGPEFLTYFQNEAQLEKSRLLSDRFSAERPKGSFSTLEIQRTEQGDSAMYLCASSHRPGVHAVKETQYFGPGTRLLVL.